Each of the 24 T cell receptor beta chains below was sequenced from the same sample in a study of post-analysis software for immune sequencing data (dated by TCRdb to the mid-2010s). Antigens for these TCRs are unknown. Results the study describes overall, beyond this receptor: Significantly higher frequencies in patients than in controls were found for about five TRBV segments, including TRBV5-6, TRBV5-1 and TRBV20-1.

The library was prepared using PCR. TCRdb records Illumina HiSeq 2500 as the sequencer. Unique molecular identifiers were incorporated into TCR beta cDNA libraries to reduce PCR and sequencing biases. The public reads were quality trimmed at Q25 with fastp and then assembled into clones with MiXCR by TCRdb, keeping productive beta chains. Rows with one shared CDR3 protein collapse into an entry with the most common genes and DNA. For this sample there are roughly 600,000 distinct CDR3 sequences; roughly two fifths appear just once. In total, the top ten clones hold more than 1.5% of the sample. Sequences were obtained from blood. These receptors were taken from a girl aged 10 to 17 with multiple sclerosis.

The chain recombines TRBV20-1 with TRBJ2-5; D perhaps matches TRBD1 (5 bases). With 3 bases removed from V and 7 bases from J, the gap between germline ends came to 12 bases. The germline CDR1 and CDR2 sequences are DFQATT and SNEGSKA (reference sequence). The CDR3 consists of 12 residues. CDR3 coding DNA: TGCAGTGCTAGTTCTGGGCAGGGGACCCAGTACTTC. Protein: CSASSGQGTQYF.

V is TRBV4-1 and J is TRBJ2-1; D ambiguous. V dropped 2 bases and J dropped 10 bases, with 15 bases sitting between them. CDR1 is MGHRA and CDR2 is YSYEKL in the germline V gene. The CDR3 covers 14 residues. Here the CDR3 reads CASSQPSDGTEQFF. The CDR3 coding sequence is TGCGCCAGCAGCCAACCTTCGGACGGAACCGAGCAGTTCTTC.

The rearrangement uses TRBV5-1 and TRBJ2-5; tentatively, D is TRBD2 (6 bases). The CDR3 runs to 14 residues. Looked up from germline, CDR1 is SGHRS and CDR2 is YFSETQ. V gave up 4 bases and J gave up 7 bases, with 17 bases separating them. The CDR3 reads CASSPTPSEATQYF. The CDR3 coding sequence is TGCGCCAGCAGCCCGACGCCTAGCGAGGCGACCCAGTACTTC.

This clonotype was detected once. A read error may account for a junction end that differs from germline. V usage is TRBV12-3 or TRBV12-4 and J usage is TRBJ2-5; no reliable D call. This CDR3 is 15 amino acids long. CDR3 protein: CASSSTVMGQETRYF. The DNA of the CDR3 is TGTGCCAGCAGCTCCACAGTGATGGGCCAAGAGACCCGGTACTTC.

Points on this clonotype: A junction boundary mismatches the germline segment, possibly from a read error. V usage is TRBV4-2 and J usage is TRBJ2-1; D perhaps matches TRBD2 (6 bases). Germline V gene sequence: CDR1 LGHNA, CDR2 YNFKEQ. There are 15 residues in the CDR3. CDR3 in DNA: TGTGCCTGCAGGGTAGCGGACGTAGGTATCAATGAGCAGTTCTTC. It specifies CACRVADVGINEQFF.

A remark on this clonotype: One end of the junction is discordant with germline, which a read error may explain. CDR3 nucleotide sequence: TGTGCCAGCAGTCCACAAGATGCGCAGTATTTT. Translated: CASSPQDAQYF. This sequence joins TRBV12-3 or TRBV12-4 and TRBJ2-3; no definite D call. The CDR3 spans 11 residues.

In DNA form, the CDR3 reads TGCAGTGCTAGAAGTGGAGGCCGGGACGGCATCTATGGCTACACCTTC. Translation gives CSARSGGRDGIYGYTF. The chain uses TRBV20-1 and TRBJ1-2; D might be TRBD1 (5 bases). Trimming left V 2 bases short and J 4 bases short, with 20 bases between. From germline, CDR1 is DFQATT and CDR2 SNEGSKA (reference sequence). This CDR3 has 16 amino acids.

Concerning this clonotype: A much larger clone differs by one base, so this may be a read error. The rearrangement links TRBV6-2 or TRBV6-3 to TRBJ2-7, with 7 bases identical to TRBD1. The last part of the DNA fits TRBJ2-5 better; the J call may be wrong. Germline lookup yields CDR1 MNHEY and CDR2 SVGEGT. The CDR3 loop spans 15 amino acids. CDR3 in DNA: TGTGTCAGCAGCCCCGGAGACAGGGATACAGAGACCCAGTACTTC. Residues: CVSSPGDRDTETQYF.

This clonotype was detected only a few times. The chain employs TRBV5-1 and TRBJ1-4, with TRBD1 as a possible D gene (5 bases). Trimming cost V 2 bases and J 7 bases, with 15 bases left between them. The V gene's germline CDR1 is SGHRS and CDR2 YFSETQ. There are 15 residues in the CDR3. The CDR3: CASSFERGLREKLFF. DNA of the CDR3: TGCGCCAGCAGCTTTGAGCGGGGGTTGCGTGAAAAACTGTTTTTT.

The rearrangement links TRBV3-1 to TRBJ2-3; D call uncertain. The CDR3 extends over 14 amino acids. Between the trimmed V and J ends, which lost 0 bases and 2 bases, there was a span of 6 bases. Germline assignment: CDR1 LGHDT and CDR2 YNNKEL (reference sequence). DNA for the CDR3: TGTGCCAGCAGCCAAGATTATGTCACAGATACGCAGTATTTT. It codes for CASSQDYVTDTQYF.

V gene TRBV7-9 combines with J gene TRBJ2-5; the D call may be TRBD1 or TRBD2 (5 bases each). Trimming removed 1 base at V and 3 bases at J, with 15 bases between. The germline V gene encodes CDR1 SEHNR and CDR2 FQNEAQ (reference sequence). This CDR3 is 16 amino acids long. CDR3 region: CASSLGNTGTEETQYF. Written as DNA, the CDR3 is TGTGCCAGCAGCTTAGGCAATACCGGGACGGAAGAGACCCAGTACTTC.

This clonotype was counted a few times. V and J are TRBV7-9 and TRBJ1-2, with D possibly being TRBD1 (6 bases). There are 15 residues in the CDR3. Per germline, CDR1 SEHNR and CDR2 FQNEAQ (reference sequence). The V end lost 8 bases, the J end lost 1 base, and 17 bases lay between the germline ends. The chain's CDR3 is CASATPTGNNYGYTF. The CDR3 nucleotides are TGTGCCAGCGCCACACCAACAGGGAATAACTATGGCTACACCTTC.

The table lists this clonotype with many counts. The germline gene is not matched at one end of the junction; a read error may be the cause. V gene TRBV5-1 combines with J gene TRBJ2-7; 10 bases are a match to TRBD1. The CDR3 totals 14 residues. Germline values: CDR1 SGHRS, CDR2 YFSETQ. Here the CDR3 reads CASSSGTGDYEQYF. CDR3 nucleotide sequence: TGTGCCAGCAGTTCCGGGACAGGGGACTACGAGCAGTACTTC.

The chain uses TRBV7-8 and TRBJ2-1; D is tentatively TRBD1 or TRBD2 (5 bases each). The end of the DNA is better explained by TRBJ2-7, so the J call may be wrong. The length of the CDR3 is 13 residues. Germline V lookup: CDR1 SGHVS, CDR2 FQNEAQ. CDR3 in DNA: TGTGCCAGCAGCTTAGGCAGGGAGTACGAGCAGTACTTC. As protein: CASSLGREYEQYF.

The chain has TRBV5-1 and TRBJ1-6; TRBD1 matches at 7 bases. V shed 4 bases and J 8 bases; nucleotides not matched to a gene: 15. The CDR3 is made up of 17 amino acids. Germline CDR1 SGHRS, CDR2 YFSETQ. In nucleotides, the CDR3 is TGCGCCAGCAGCCACCAAACCGGGACCAGGGGGGATTCACCCCTCCACTTT. Its protein product is CASSHQTGTRGDSPLHF.

This clonotype has more than one count but fewer than ten. The chain uses TRBV12-3 or TRBV12-4 and TRBJ1-5; D unresolved. CDR3 length: 13 residues. V was pared by 5 bases and J by 0 bases, with 5 bases between. CDR3 in amino acids: CASSGSSNQPQHF. As DNA, the CDR3 is TGTGCCAGCAGTGGGAGTAGCAATCAGCCCCAGCATTTT.

The rearrangement joins TRBV7-8 to TRBJ1-1; no clear D gene. V gave up 2 bases and J gave up 2 bases, with 9 bases separating them. Looked up from germline, CDR1 is SGHVS and CDR2 is FQNEAQ. The CDR3 is made up of 14 amino acids. CDR3 nucleotide sequence: TGTGCCAGCAGCTTAAACCCGGCTAACACTGAAGCTTTCTTT. Translated, it gives CASSLNPANTEAFF.

J is TRBJ1-1 and V is TRBV2, with D unclear. The CDR3 spans 13 residues. The germline V and J ends were trimmed by 11 bases and 1 base, with 14 bases remaining between them. Germline V gives CDR1 SNHLY, CDR2 FYNNEI. The CDR3 loop reads CAGRRVGNTEAFF. Here the CDR3 DNA reads TGTGCCGGCCGACGGGTAGGGAACACTGAAGCTTTCTTT.

The chain recombines TRBV7-9 with TRBJ1-1, with a tentative D call TRBD1 (5 bases). The germline CDR1 and CDR2 sequences are SEHNR and FQNEAQ (reference sequence). V lost 5 bases and J 4 bases, leaving 17 bases between the germline ends. This CDR3 comprises 15 residues. CDR3 protein: CASSPRDSRVTEAFF. In DNA form, the CDR3 reads TGTGCCAGCAGCCCCAGGGACTCGCGGGTCACTGAAGCTTTCTTT.

In this sample, this clonotype turned up a few times. The CDR3 coding sequence is TGTGCCAGCAGCCTCTATGACAATGAGCAGTTCTTC. Protein product: CASSLYDNEQFF. The chain is built from TRBV7-9 and TRBJ2-1; D gene uncertain. This CDR3 contains 12 residues. Germline assignment: CDR1 SEHNR and CDR2 FQNEAQ (reference sequence). With 5 bases removed from V and 5 bases from J, the gap between germline ends came to 7 bases.

The chain employs TRBV30 and TRBJ2-1; D is undetermined. Between the trimmed V and J ends, which lost 3 bases and 4 bases, there was a span of 10 bases. The CDR3 totals 13 residues. Germline assignment: CDR1 GTSNPN and CDR2 SVGIG (reference sequence). CDR3: CAWRKNPYNEQFF. In nucleotides, the CDR3 is TGTGCCTGGAGAAAGAATCCGTACAATGAGCAGTTCTTC. Variable domain in full (rest from reference TRBV30 and TRBJ2-1): SQTIHQWPATLVQPVGSPLSLECTVEGTSNPNLYWYRQAAGRGLQLLFYSVGIGQISSEVPQNLSASRPQDRQFILSSKKLLLSDSGFYLCAWRKNPYNEQFFGPGTRLTVL.

V is TRBV10-3 and J is TRBJ1-1; D ambiguous. CDR3 size: 15 residues. The germline V gene has CDR1 ENHRY and CDR2 SYGVKD. Trimming left V 0 bases short and J 6 bases short, with 14 bases between. The CDR3 loop is CAISESTRTPSEAFF. The CDR3 nucleotides are TGTGCCATCAGTGAGTCGACTCGCACCCCCTCTGAAGCTTTCTTT.

This chain links TRBV28 with TRBJ2-6; tentatively, D is TRBD2 (6 bases). The CDR3 has 17 residues. V was shortened by 10 bases and J by 1 base, with 20 bases between the two germline ends. Per germline, CDR1 MDHEN and CDR2 SYDVKM. Here the CDR3 reads CATGGTVTLSGANVLTF. In nucleotides, the CDR3 is TGTGCCACCGGGGGTACAGTGACCCTGTCTGGGGCCAACGTCCTGACTTTC.

The V and J genes are TRBV29-1 and TRBJ2-5; no clear D gene. The CDR3 spans 13 residues. The V end lost 1 base, the J end lost 7 bases, and 13 bases lay between the germline ends. Germline V gene sequence: CDR1 SQVTM, CDR2 ANQGSEA. The chain's CDR3 is CSVEAISPGTQYF. The CDR3 bases are TGCAGCGTTGAAGCCATCAGTCCAGGGACCCAGTACTTC.